The entry below describes one T cell receptor beta chain. An immunoSEQ assay, version v3.0, was performed at survey level. Assay used: immunoSEQ multiplex PCR; TCRdb lists only in-frame clones, some missing. The table shows more than 20,000 clones, with approximately 86% occurring only once. This sample was taken from a study of long-term antiretroviral therapy in people with HIV. Trimming stripped 1 base from V and 4 bases from J, with 7 bases between. Germline-derived CDR1 and CDR2 are SNHLY and FYNNEI. There are 13 residues in the CDR3. It was in the United States that all participants with HIV were treated.

The material was unsorted PBMCs, obtained 1.9 years after starting antiretroviral therapy. The chain carries TRBV2 and TRBJ1-1; D unclear. The source of this sequence is a woman in her 30s with HIV. The CDR3 sequence is CASSEVEGTEAFF. The CDR3 DNA is TGTGCCAGCAGTGAAGTCGAGGGCACTGAAGCTTTCTTT. Full variable domain (missing parts from reference TRBV2 and TRBJ1-1): EPEVTQTPSHQVTQMGQEVILRCVPISNHLYFYWYRQILGQKVEFLVSFYNNEISEKSEIFDDQFSVERPDGSNFTLKIRSTKLEDSAMYFCASSEVEGTEAFFGQGTRLTVV.